This T cell receptor (beta chain) was retrieved from a study of blood T cell repertoires in COVID-19. Across the study: Nucleic acid was either cDNA or gDNA, and it came from T cells, B-cell-depleted T cells, or PBMCs.

The sample holds one count of this clone. As processed by the authors: Estimation of nucleated cell counts was performed using reference gene primer amplification. The assay was immunoSEQ multiplex PCR, and TCRdb's table has in-frame clones only and misses some. D and trimming were read from the DNA, whereas the V and J calls and clone size are those reported in that table. The table shows approximately 83,000 clones, with approximately 80% occurring only once. CDR1 and CDR2 from the germline V gene are SEHNR and FQNEAQ (reference sequence). The V end lost 1 base, the J end lost 4 bases, and 5 bases lay between the germline ends. This CDR3 is 13 amino acids long.

The chain recombines TRBV7-9 with TRBJ1-3; no clear D gene. The sequenced material came from peripheral blood. This receptor was obtained from a man in his forties or fifties with acute or convalescent COVID-19. This CDR3 reads CASSLGLGNTIYF. The CDR3 bases are TGTGCCAGCAGCTTAGGTCTCGGAAACACCATATATTTT.